Listed below are T cell receptor beta chains from one sample, sequenced in a study of blood T cell repertoires in COVID-19. This table comes from immunoSEQ multiplex PCR, and its TCRdb copy is limited to in-frame clones, with some not included. This sample yields under 200,000 clones, of which about four fifths are seen a single time; approximately 3.6% belongs to the top ten. The sample comprised PBMCs or T cells enriched from blood (not recorded which). These receptors came from a woman aged 55 to 70 who had recovered from COVID-19. Each CDR3 is given with its conserved first and last residue. The order of the fields is J gene, V gene, D gene, clone size, CDR3 DNA, CDR3 protein. D genes are given only for firm matches. Some rows mark clone size as missing; the rest say once, few, many or name a class of expanded clone.

TRBJ2-2	TRBV11-2	TRBD2	-	TGTGCCAGCAGCTTCGGGGGGGCCAACGGGGAGCTGTTTTTT	CASSFGGANGELFF
TRBJ2-1	TRBV3-1/TRBV3-2	-	few	TGTGCCAGCAGCCAAGTCTCATCGGGCAATGAGCAGTTCTTC	CASSQVSSGNEQFF
TRBJ2-3	TRBV9	TRBD1	-	TGTGCCAGCAGCGTATTATCAGGGGGCGAAGCTACGCAGTATTTT	CASSVLSGGEATQYF
TRBJ2-1	TRBV9	TRBD2	-	TGTGCCAGCAGCTACGGGACTAGCGGGGTGGGTGAGCAGTTCTTC	CASSYGTSGVGEQFF
TRBJ1-5	TRBV24-1	TRBD1	-	TGTGCCACCAGTGGACCCCCGGGACAGGGGTTTTCGGTCAATCAGCCCCAGCATTTT	CATSGPPGQGFSVNQPQHF
TRBJ1-5	TRBV3-1/TRBV3-2	-	-	TGTGCCAGCAGCCAAAGGGGTCAGCCCCAGCATTTT	CASSQRGQPQHF
TRBJ1-6	TRBV3-1/TRBV3-2	-	-	TGTGCCAGCAGCCAAGAAAGACTAGACTATAATTCACCCCTCCACTTT	CASSQERLDYNSPLHF
TRBJ2-7	TRBV7-2	TRBD1	-	TGTGCCAGCAGCTTAGAACTAGGACAGGGGTACGAGCAGTACTTC	CASSLELGQGYEQYF
TRBJ1-2	TRBV2	-	-	TGTGCCAGCAGTCGGGTAAACTATGGCTACACCTTC	CASSRVNYGYTF
TRBJ1-2	TRBV2	-	-	TGTGCCAGCGGGGGACAAAACTATGGCTACACCTTC	CASGGQNYGYTF
TRBJ2-5	TRBV14	TRBD1	few	TGTGCCAGCAGCCAAGGACAAACAGGGGGGGAGACCCAGTACTTC	CASSQGQTGGETQYF
TRBJ1-2	TRBV5-1	-	few	TGCGCCAGCAGCCCAGGGCCGGGTAACTATGGCTACACCTTC	CASSPGPGNYGYTF
TRBJ2-7	TRBV14	-	-	TGTGCCAGCAGCCAAAGTTCCGGGGGAACCTACGAGCAGTACTTC	CASSQSSGGTYEQYF
TRBJ2-2	TRBV2	-	-	TGTGCCAGCAGTGAACGTCAGGCTAGCGCCGGGGAGCTGTTTTTT	CASSERQASAGELFF
TRBJ2-6	TRBV29-1	-	-	TGCAGCGTTCTCCCTGGGGCCAACGTCCTGACTTTC	CSVLPGANVLTF
TRBJ2-5	TRBV24-1	TRBD1	-	TGTGCCACCAGTGACCGGGGACAGGGTGTCGAGACCCAGTACTTC	CATSDRGQGVETQYF
TRBJ2-5	TRBV9	TRBD1	-	TGTGCCAGCAGCGCCGGGACAGGCCCCTTCGAGACCCAGTACTTC	CASSAGTGPFETQYF
TRBJ2-3	TRBV5-6	-	-	TGTGCCAGCAGGCAGGCCTCTAGCACAGATACGCAGTATTTT	CASRQASSTDTQYF
TRBJ2-7	TRBV2	-	-	TGTGCCAGCAGTGAGGACACCTACGAGCAGTACTTC	CASSEDTYEQYF
TRBJ2-2	TRBV6-2/TRBV6-3	-	-	TGTGCCAGCAGTTACTTGGACTTAAGAGGGGAGCTGTTTTTT	CASSYLDLRGELFF